This T cell receptor (beta chain) was observed in a study of beta chain features in type 1 diabetes. About the research overall: The study found patients and healthy donors alike in age, gender and cell yields. The study's findings and limits: There was a moderate but significant shortening of TCRB CDR3s in all four CD4+ subsets of Type 1 diabetes patients.

Only one heparinised blood draw was taken per donor, and its volume averaged about 116 mL. Stem cell-like memory, regulatory, central memory and naive CD4+ cells were sorted via CD45RO/CCR7/CD25/CD127/CD95/CD27. Deletions cut 6 bases from V and 2 bases from J, with 9 bases between. The CDR3 length is 13 residues. CDR1 and CDR2 (germline): SGHTA, FQGNSA. cDNA synthesis used the whole RNA isolate, giving expressed TCRB sequences. The study sequenced naive, central memory and regulatory T cell samples to an average of around 3.4 million reads. Using immunoSEQ multiplex PCR, the repertoire was profiled, and TCRdb retains in-frame clones only, with some absent. This sample has about 400,000 clones, with around an eighth found just once. This clone was picked up a small number of times. Antigen specificity is unknown.

The sample was naive CD4+ T cells from blood. V and J are TRBV7-2 and TRBJ2-3; D unclear. The clonotype comes from a woman aged 18-30 years with type 1 diabetes. This CDR3 is CASSLIFTDTQYF. CDR3 in DNA: TGTGCCAGCAGTCTTATATTCACAGATACGCAGTATTTT.